This TCR beta chain was documented in a study of blood T cell repertoires in COVID-19. Study background: Nucleic acid was either cDNA or gDNA, and it came from T cells, B-cell-depleted T cells, or PBMCs.

Original processing methods: Cell counts per sample came from amplifying reference gene primers. TCRdb keeps only in-frame clones here, not all; method: immunoSEQ multiplex PCR. V and J calls and clone size are copied from that table; D and trimming were computed from the DNA. The table records around 180,000 clones, roughly 84% of them present only once. The germline CDR1 and CDR2 sequences are SGHDN and FVKESK. This CDR3 is 14 amino acids long. Trimming removed 0 bases from V and 10 bases from J, with 12 bases in between. V and J are TRBV14 and TRBJ1-4, with no clear D. Sequenced: peripheral blood. The origin of this receptor is an elderly woman with active or convalescent COVID-19. This CDR3 is CASSQDRGTGKLFF. The CDR3 coding sequence is TGTGCCAGCAGCCAAGATCGGGGTACGGGAAAACTGTTTTTT.